This T cell receptor (beta chain) was sequenced for a study of beta chain features in type 1 diabetes. As regards this clone: Its antigen is still unknown.

Germline assignment: CDR1 SGHTA and CDR2 FQGNSA. The CDR3 totals 12 residues. V was trimmed by 1 base and J by 5 bases, leaving 5 bases between them. Investigators reverse transcribed all isolated RNA, so they sequenced expressed TCRB transcripts. Some clones are missing from TCRdb's copy, which holds only in-frame ones; the method was immunoSEQ multiplex PCR. The sample records about 130,000 clones, 9% to 9.5% being singletons. Study-wide points: Whatever favoring of shorter templates PCR might show would apply equally to patients and controls.

The TCR comes from a man between 18 and 29 years old in good health. Material: central memory CD4+ T cells from blood. The V gene is TRBV7-2, the J gene TRBJ1-2; D gene ambiguous. CDR3 DNA: TGTGCCAGCAGCTTAGGTCTGTATGGCTACACCTTC. Translated, it gives CASSLGLYGYTF.